This TCR beta chain was identified during a study of blood T cell repertoires in COVID-19. Germline V gives CDR1 SNHLY, CDR2 FYNNEI. This CDR3 has 11 amino acids. V was cut by 6 bases and J by 10 bases, with 10 bases left in between. Authors' data handling: By means of reference gene primer amplification, nucleated cell counts were estimated. Some clones are missing from TCRdb's copy, which holds only in-frame ones; the method was immunoSEQ multiplex PCR. The V and J calls and the clone size are those of that table, but D and trimming were determined from the DNA. The table lists around 200,000 clones, 87% of them singletons, with approximately 12% in the top ten.

The TCR originated in a woman younger than 30 who had recovered from COVID-19. Sequenced material: peripheral blood. V usage is TRBV2 and J usage is TRBJ2-1; D might be TRBD2 (5 bases). The CDR3 bases are TGTGCCAGCAGCGACTATTCCGAGCAGTTCTTC. It yields the protein CASSDYSEQFF.